The clone carrying this T cell receptor (beta chain) has at least ten counts. Its antigen is still unknown. These data come from a study of early T cells in non-severe SARS-CoV-2 infection. Across the whole study: Chains from this unsorted whole-blood bulk RNA could not be paired. Study-wide findings and caveats: Using VDJdb, the matching emphasized anti-spike CD8 responses while missing private and CD4 specificities.

The ends were cut back, 4 bases at V and 4 bases at J, with 17 bases in the middle. The CDR3 sequence is 16 residues long. CDR1 SGHTA and CDR2 FQGNSA come from the germline V gene. Researchers tagged individual cDNA molecules with unique molecular identifiers. TCRdb re-called the 5' RACE reads through MiXCR, storing one row per CDR3 protein. The sample lists tens of thousands of distinct CDR3 sequences, almost 4.5% occurring once. The TCR comes from an adult who was a healthcare worker with PCR-confirmed SARS-CoV-2 infection or an uninfected control (not recorded which). The material sequenced was whole blood. The V gene is TRBV7-2, the J gene TRBJ2-1, with D perhaps being TRBD1 or TRBD2 (5 bases each). DNA for the CDR3: TGTGCCAGCAGCTCGCGGAGAGGGGCGCGTTACAATGAGCAGTTCTTC. It translates to CASSSRRGARYNEQFF.